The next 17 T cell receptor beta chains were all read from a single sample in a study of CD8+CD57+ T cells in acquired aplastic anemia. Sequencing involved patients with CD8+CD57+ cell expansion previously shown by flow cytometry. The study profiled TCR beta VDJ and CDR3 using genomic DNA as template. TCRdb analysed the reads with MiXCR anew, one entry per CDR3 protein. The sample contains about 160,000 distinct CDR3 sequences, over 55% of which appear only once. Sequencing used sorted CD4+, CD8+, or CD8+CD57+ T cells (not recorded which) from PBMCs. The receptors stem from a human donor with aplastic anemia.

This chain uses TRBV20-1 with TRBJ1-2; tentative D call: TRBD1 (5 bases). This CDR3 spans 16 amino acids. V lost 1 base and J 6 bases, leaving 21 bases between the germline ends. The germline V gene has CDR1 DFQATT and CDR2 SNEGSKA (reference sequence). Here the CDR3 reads CSARGIPGQGGDGYTF. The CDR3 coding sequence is TGCAGTGCTAGAGGCATCCCAGGGCAGGGTGGTGATGGCTACACCTTC.

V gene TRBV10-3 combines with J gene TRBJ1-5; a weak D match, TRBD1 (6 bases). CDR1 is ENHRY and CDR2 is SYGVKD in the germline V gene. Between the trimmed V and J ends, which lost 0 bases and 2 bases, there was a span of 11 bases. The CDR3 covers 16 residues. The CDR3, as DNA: TGTGCCATCAGTGAGTCGATCAGGGGAGGCAATCAGCCCCAGCATTTT. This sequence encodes CAISESIRGGNQPQHF.

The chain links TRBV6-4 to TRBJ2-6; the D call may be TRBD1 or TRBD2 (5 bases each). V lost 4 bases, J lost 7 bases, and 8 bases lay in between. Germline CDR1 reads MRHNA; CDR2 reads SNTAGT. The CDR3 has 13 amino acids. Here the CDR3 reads CASSGGEANVLTF. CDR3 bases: TGTGCCAGCAGTGGAGGGGAAGCCAACGTCCTGACTTTC.

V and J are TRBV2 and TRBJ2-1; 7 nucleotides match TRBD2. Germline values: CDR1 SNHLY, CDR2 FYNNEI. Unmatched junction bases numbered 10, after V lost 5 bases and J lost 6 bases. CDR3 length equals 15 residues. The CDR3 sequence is CASSRLKGLFNEQFF. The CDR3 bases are TGTGCCAGCAGTCGACTCAAGGGACTATTCAATGAGCAGTTCTTC.

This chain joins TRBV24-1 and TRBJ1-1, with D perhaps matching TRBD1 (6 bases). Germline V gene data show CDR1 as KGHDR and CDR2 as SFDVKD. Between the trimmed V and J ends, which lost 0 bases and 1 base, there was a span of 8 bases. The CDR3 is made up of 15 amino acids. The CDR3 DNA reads TGTGCCACCAGTGATTTGAAACAGGGGAACACTGAAGCTTTCTTT. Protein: CATSDLKQGNTEAFF.

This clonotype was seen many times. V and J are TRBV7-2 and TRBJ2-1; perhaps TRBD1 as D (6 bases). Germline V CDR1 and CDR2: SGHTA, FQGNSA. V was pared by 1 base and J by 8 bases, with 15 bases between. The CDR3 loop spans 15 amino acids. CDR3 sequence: CASSLDRGISDEQFF. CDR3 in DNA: TGTGCCAGCAGCTTAGATAGGGGGATCAGTGATGAGCAGTTCTTC.

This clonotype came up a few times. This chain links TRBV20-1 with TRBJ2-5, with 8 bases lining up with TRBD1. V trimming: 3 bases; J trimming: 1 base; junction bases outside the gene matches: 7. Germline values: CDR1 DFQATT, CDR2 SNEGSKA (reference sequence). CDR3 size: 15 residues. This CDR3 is CSASAGTGGQETQYF. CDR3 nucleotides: TGCAGTGCTAGCGCCGGTACAGGGGGCCAAGAGACCCAGTACTTC.

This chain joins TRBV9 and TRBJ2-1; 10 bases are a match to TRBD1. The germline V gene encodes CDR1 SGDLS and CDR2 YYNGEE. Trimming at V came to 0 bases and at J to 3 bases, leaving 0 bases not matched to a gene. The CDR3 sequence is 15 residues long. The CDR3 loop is CASSVGDRGYNEQFF. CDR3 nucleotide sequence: TGTGCCAGCAGCGTAGGGGACAGGGGCTACAATGAGCAGTTCTTC. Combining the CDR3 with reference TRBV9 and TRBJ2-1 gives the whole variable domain DSGVTQTPKHLITATGQRVTLRCSPRSGDLSVYWYQQSLDQGLQFLIQYYNGEERAKGNILERFSAQQFPDLHSELNLSSLELGDSALYFCASSVGDRGYNEQFFGPGTRLTVL.

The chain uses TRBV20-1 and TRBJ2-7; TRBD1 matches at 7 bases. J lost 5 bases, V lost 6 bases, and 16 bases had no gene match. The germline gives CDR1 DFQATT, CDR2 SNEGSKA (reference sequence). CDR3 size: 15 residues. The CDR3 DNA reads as TGCAGTGCCGCGCAGGGACAGCCAGCCGCGGACGAGCAGTACTTC. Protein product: CSAAQGQPAADEQYF.

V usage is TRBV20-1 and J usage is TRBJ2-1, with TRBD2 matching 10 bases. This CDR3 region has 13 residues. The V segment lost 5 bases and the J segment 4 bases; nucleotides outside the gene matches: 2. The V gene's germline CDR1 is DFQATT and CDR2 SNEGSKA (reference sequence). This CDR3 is CSAGLAVYNEQFF. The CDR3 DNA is TGCAGTGCTGGACTAGCGGTTTACAATGAGCAGTTCTTC.

The CDR3 region is CASSSGPNEKLFF. CDR3 in DNA: TGTGCCAGCAGCTCTGGCCCTAATGAAAAACTGTTTTTT. The chain carries TRBV5-4 and TRBJ1-4; no clear D. The CDR3 is 13 residues long. Per germline, CDR1 SGHNT and CDR2 YYREEE (reference sequence). Between the trimmed V and J ends, which lost 3 bases and 3 bases, there was a span of 6 bases.

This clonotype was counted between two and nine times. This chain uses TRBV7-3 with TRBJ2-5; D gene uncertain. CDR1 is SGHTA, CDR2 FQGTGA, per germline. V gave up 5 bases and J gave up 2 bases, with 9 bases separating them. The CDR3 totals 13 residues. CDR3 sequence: CASSEQSQETQYF. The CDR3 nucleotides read TGTGCCAGCAGCGAACAATCACAAGAGACCCAGTACTTC.

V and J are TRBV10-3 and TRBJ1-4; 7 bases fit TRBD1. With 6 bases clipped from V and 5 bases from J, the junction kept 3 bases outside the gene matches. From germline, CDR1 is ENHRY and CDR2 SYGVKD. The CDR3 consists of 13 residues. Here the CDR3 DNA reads TGTGCCATCAGCGGGACAGAGAATGAAAAACTGTTTTTT. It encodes CAISGTENEKLFF.

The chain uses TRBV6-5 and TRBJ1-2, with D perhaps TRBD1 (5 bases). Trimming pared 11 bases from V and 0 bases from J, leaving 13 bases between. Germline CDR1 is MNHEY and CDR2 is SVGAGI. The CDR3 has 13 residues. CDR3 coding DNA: TGTGCCTGCGAGGTGGGGGCTAACTATGGCTACACCTTC. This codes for CACEVGANYGYTF.

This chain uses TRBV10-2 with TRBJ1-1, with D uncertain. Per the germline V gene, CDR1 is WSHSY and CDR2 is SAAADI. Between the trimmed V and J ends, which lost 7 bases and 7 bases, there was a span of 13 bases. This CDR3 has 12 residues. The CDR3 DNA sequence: TGCGCCAGCATGAGAAGGGAGGGTGAAGCTTTCTTT. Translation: CASMRREGEAFF.

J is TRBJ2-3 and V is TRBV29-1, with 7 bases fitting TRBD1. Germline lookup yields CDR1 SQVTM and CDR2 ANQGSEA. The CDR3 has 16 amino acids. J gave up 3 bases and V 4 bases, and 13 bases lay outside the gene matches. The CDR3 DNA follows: TGCAGCGTTGTGGGGCCAGAGGGGGCAAGGACAGATACGCAGTATTTT. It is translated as CSVVGPEGARTDTQYF.

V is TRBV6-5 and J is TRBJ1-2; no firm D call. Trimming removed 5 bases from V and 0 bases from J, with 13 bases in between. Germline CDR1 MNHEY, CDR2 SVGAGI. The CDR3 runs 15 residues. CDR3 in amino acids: CASSKFTVSNYGYTF. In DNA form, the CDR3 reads TGTGCCAGCAGTAAGTTCACAGTGTCTAACTATGGCTACACCTTC.